Following are 26 T cell receptor beta chains from one sample sequenced in a study of blood T cells in healthy people across ages. For the second PCR, which ran for 7 to 11 cycles, a sample-barcoded 5' primer and a J-beta primer mix were used. Via MiXCR, TCRdb re-called the 5' RACE reads, giving one row per CDR3 protein. The data show some 1.5 million distinct CDR3 sequences, about 28% seen once. Sequenced input: blood. These receptor sequences come from a woman between 25 and 40 years old in good health.

This clonotype was counted a few times. The genes are TRBV5-1 and TRBJ2-7; 7 nucleotides line up with TRBD2. The CDR3 runs 14 residues. V dropped 7 bases and J dropped 0; count of bases not matched to a gene: 7. CDR1 is SGHRS and CDR2 is YFSETQ in the germline V gene. The CDR3 nucleotides read TGCGCCAGCGGACGAGCGGGGCTCTCCTACGAGCAGTACTTC. Translation gives CASGRAGLSYEQYF.

The DNA for the CDR3 is TGCGCCAGCAGCCTAGGGCTAGCGGGAGGGGAGGAAGAGCAGTTCTTC. Translating gives CASSLGLAGGEEEQFF. V is TRBV10-2 and J is TRBJ2-1; 12 bases map to TRBD2. The V and J ends lost 6 bases and 10 bases, in that order; junction bases with no gene match: 13. The length of the CDR3 is 16 residues. The germline CDR1 and CDR2 sequences are WSHSY and SAAADI.

This chain uses TRBV24-1 with TRBJ2-3; D ambiguous. V lost 5 bases and J lost 4, with 9 bases in between. The germline V gene has CDR1 KGHDR and CDR2 SFDVKD. There are 13 residues in the CDR3. The DNA of the CDR3 is TGTGCCACCAGTGGCCCCGTTGCAGATACGCAGTATTTT. Amino acid sequence: CATSGPVADTQYF.

This chain connects TRBV14 to TRBJ1-4; D is perhaps TRBD1 (5 bases). There are 13 residues in the CDR3. V lost 8 bases to trimming and J lost 8 bases, with 15 bases between them. Germline V CDR1 and CDR2: SGHDN, FVKESK. DNA for the CDR3: TGTGCCAGCGGACGACAGCCGGCGGAAAAACTGTTTTTT. Amino acids: CASGRQPAEKLFF. The whole variable domain, remainder taken from reference TRBV14 and TRBJ1-4, is EAGVTQFPSHSVIEKGQTVTLRCDPISGHDNLYWYRRVMGKEIKFLLHFVKESKQDESGMPNNRFLAERTGGTYSTLKVQPAELEDSGVYFCASGRQPAEKLFFGSGTQLSVL.

This chain uses TRBV12-3 or TRBV12-4 with TRBJ1-1, with unresolved D. The CDR3 extends over 19 amino acids. With 3 bases removed from V and 1 base from J, the gap between germline ends came to 24 bases. The CDR3 coding sequence is TGTGCCAGCAGTTTTTGGGGATTCAAGATCCCCCGACCGAACACTGAAGCTTTCTTT. Translation: CASSFWGFKIPRPNTEAFF.

This clonotype was recorded many times. This chain uses TRBV20-1 with TRBJ2-1; D gene ambiguous. V lost 3 bases and J lost 3, with 12 bases in between. The CDR3 extends over 14 amino acids. Looked up from germline, CDR1 is DFQATT and CDR2 is SNEGSKA (reference sequence). The CDR3 region has the DNA TGCAGTGCTAGTATCGAAGTGGGCTACAATGAGCAGTTCTTC. Translated: CSASIEVGYNEQFF.

With respect to this clonotype: The junction departs from the called germline gene at one end, perhaps through a read error. The chain is built from TRBV7-2 and TRBJ1-1; no clear D gene. Germline V gene lookup returns CDR1 SGHTA and CDR2 FQGNSA. The CDR3 covers 14 residues. This CDR3 is CASSLAMLNTEAFF. The CDR3 coding sequence is TGTGCCAGCAGCTTAGCAATGTTGAACACTGAGGCTTTCTTT.

The chain links TRBV19 to TRBJ1-5, with no clear D. CDR1 and CDR2 from the germline V gene are LNHDA and SQIVND (reference sequence). Trimming cost V 1 base and J 7 bases, with 5 bases left between them. The CDR3 has 12 amino acids. CDR3 protein: CASSIGEQPQHF. The CDR3 DNA sequence: TGTGCCAGTAGTATAGGAGAACAGCCCCAGCATTTT.

This clonotype has just one count. The chain employs TRBV7-2 and TRBJ2-1, with D perhaps matching TRBD1 or TRBD2 (5 bases each). Germline V gene sequence: CDR1 SGHTA, CDR2 FQGNSA. There are 16 residues in the CDR3. Deletions cut 5 bases from V and 13 bases from J, with 27 bases between. This CDR3 is CASSLRRGPLGETQFF. In nucleotides, the CDR3 is TGTGCCAGCAGCCTTCGTCGTGGGCCGTTGGGGGAGACCCAGTTCTTC. The full variable domain, with the rest looked up from reference TRBV7-2 and TRBJ2-1, is GAGVSQSPSNKVTEKGKDVELRCDPISGHTALYWYRQSLGQGLEFLIYFQGNSAPDKSGLPSDRFSAERTGGSVSTLTIQRTQQEDSAVYLCASSLRRGPLGETQFFGPGTRLTVL.

This rearrangement joins TRBV20-1 to TRBJ2-2; the D is unclear. Germline lookup yields CDR1 DFQATT and CDR2 SNEGSKA (reference sequence). The CDR3 extends over 12 amino acids. Trimming cost V 4 bases and J 5 bases, with 8 bases left between them. CDR3: CSAIGRTGELFF. CDR3 DNA sequence: TGCAGTGCTATAGGAAGGACCGGGGAGCTGTTTTTT.

Only a few counts were recorded for this clonotype. The gene calls are TRBV20-1 and TRBJ2-3, with 10 bases matching TRBD2. The CDR3 totals 16 residues. Per germline, CDR1 DFQATT and CDR2 SNEGSKA (reference sequence). With 0 bases clipped from V and 3 bases from J, the junction kept 6 bases outside the gene matches. The CDR3 sequence is CSARDPAGGWTDTQYF. CDR3 DNA: TGCAGTGCTAGAGACCCAGCGGGAGGGTGGACAGATACGCAGTATTTT.

This clonotype was observed a few times. The genes are TRBV27 and TRBJ2-5, with TRBD2 identical over 7 bases. The CDR3 totals 15 residues. The germline gives CDR1 MNHEY, CDR2 SMNVEV (reference sequence). The trim removed 5 bases at V and 4 bases at J, leaving 10 bases unmatched. CDR3 DNA sequence: TGTGCCAGCAGTATCGGACTAGGAAGGGGAGAGACCCAGTACTTC. Protein sequence: CASSIGLGRGETQYF.

The CDR3 coding sequence is TGTGCCAGCTCACCCATGGTGGGAGCTACCCAAGAGACCCAGTACTTC. Amino acids: CASSPMVGATQETQYF. The V and J genes are TRBV18 and TRBJ2-5; D might be TRBD2 (5 bases). Germline V gene data show CDR1 as KGHSH and CDR2 as LQKENI. The CDR3 is 16 amino acids. Trimming cost V 3 bases and J 1 base, with 15 bases left between them.

V is TRBV5-1 and J is TRBJ2-5, with 9 bases identical to TRBD1. The assigned J gene may be wrong: the sequence end matches TRBJ2-7 better. Germline CDR1 is SGHRS and CDR2 is YFSETQ. The CDR3 extends over 14 amino acids. The CDR3: CASSIGQGYYEQYF. The CDR3 DNA sequence: TGCGCCAGCAGCATCGGACAGGGGTACTACGAGCAGTACTTC.

This clonotype was recorded a few times. The chain joins TRBV5-1 to TRBJ2-7; no clear D. V was pared by 1 base and J by 5 bases, with 7 bases between. This CDR3 has 12 amino acids. The germline V gene encodes CDR1 SGHRS and CDR2 YFSETQ. The CDR3 nucleotides read TGCGCCAGCAGCTTGTACAACGACGAGCAGTACTTC. The encoded protein is CASSLYNDEQYF.

V gene TRBV4-1 combines with J gene TRBJ2-3; D unresolved. The germline V gene encodes CDR1 MGHRA and CDR2 YSYEKL. The V end lost 3 bases, the J end lost 5 bases, and 12 bases lay between the germline ends. This CDR3 has 14 amino acids. CDR3 coding DNA: TGCGCCAGCAGCCACGTCGGGCTTAGAGATACGCAGTATTTT. This codes for CASSHVGLRDTQYF.

The table lists this clonotype with many counts. The chain has TRBV29-1 and TRBJ2-5, with D tentatively TRBD1 (6 bases). Germline assignment: CDR1 SQVTM and CDR2 ANQGSEA. The V end lost 5 bases, the J end lost 1 base, and 14 bases lay between the germline ends. CDR3 length: 14 amino acids. CDR3 in DNA: TGCAGCGTTACGGGCCAGGGGTCCCAAGAGACCCAGTACTTC. Its translation: CSVTGQGSQETQYF. Full variable domain (rest looked up from reference TRBV29-1 and TRBJ2-5): SAVISQKPSRDICQRGTSLTIQCQVDSQVTMMFWYRQQPGQSLTLIATANQGSEATYESGFVIDKFPISRPNLTFSTLTVSNMSPEDSSIYLCSVTGQGSQETQYFGPGTRLLVL.

This clonotype was observed a handful of times. The gene calls are TRBV27 and TRBJ2-7; TRBD1 agrees at 8 bases. The junction had 24 bases not matched to a gene; V was cut back by 9 bases and J by 5 bases. The germline V gene encodes CDR1 MNHEY and CDR2 SMNVEV (reference sequence). This CDR3 spans 18 amino acids. The CDR3 here is CASLGRRYRGWFRDEQYF. CDR3 DNA sequence: TGTGCCAGTTTGGGCAGGCGATACAGGGGGTGGTTCCGCGACGAGCAGTACTTC.

This chain links TRBV6-6 with TRBJ2-4; D uncertain. The end of the DNA aligns better with TRBJ2-7, so the J call may be wrong. From germline, CDR1 is MNHNY and CDR2 SVGAGI (reference sequence). This CDR3 is 15 amino acids long. The CDR3, as DNA: TGTGCCAGCAGTTACCCCATGGGCAGGTCGGTCGAGCAGTACTTC. The encoded protein is CASSYPMGRSVEQYF.

The chain combines TRBV12-3 or TRBV12-4 with TRBJ2-3; D unclear. The CDR3 contains 12 residues. V was trimmed by 5 bases and J by 10 bases, leaving 13 bases between them. CDR3 region: CASSPQVHSQYF. The CDR3 DNA follows: TGTGCCAGCAGTCCCCAGGTGCATTCGCAGTATTTT.

This clonotype was recorded at least ten times. The V call is TRBV5-1, the J call TRBJ2-1, with a weak D call TRBD1 (5 bases). This CDR3 has 13 residues. CDR1 is SGHRS and CDR2 is YFSETQ in the germline V gene. V was shortened by 9 bases and J by 5 bases, with 15 bases between the two germline ends. DNA of the CDR3: TGCGCCACCGGCCTGGGGCCTAACAATGAGCAGTTCTTC. This sequence encodes CATGLGPNNEQFF.

This chain connects TRBV5-1 to TRBJ2-7, with TRBD1 identical over 8 bases. The CDR3 extends over 15 amino acids. The germline V gene encodes CDR1 SGHRS and CDR2 YFSETQ. Germline trimming cut 0 bases from V and 4 bases from J; bases unmatched to any gene: 6. The CDR3 spells CASSLGTGKFYEQYF. The DNA of the CDR3 is TGCGCCAGCAGCTTGGGGACAGGGAAGTTTTACGAGCAGTACTTC.

The chain links TRBV2 to TRBJ1-1, with TRBD1 identical over 7 bases. The CDR3 is 15 amino acids. J gave up 4 bases and V 3 bases, and 8 bases lay outside the gene matches. CDR1 is SNHLY and CDR2 is FYNNEI in the germline V gene. The DNA of the CDR3 is TGTGCCAGCAGTGATTCGGGACAGCGAAGCACTGAAGCTTTCTTT. Translating gives CASSDSGQRSTEAFF. Combining the CDR3 with reference TRBV2 and TRBJ1-1 gives the whole variable domain EPEVTQTPSHQVTQMGQEVILRCVPISNHLYFYWYRQILGQKVEFLVSFYNNEISEKSEIFDDQFSVERPDGSNFTLKIRSTKLEDSAMYFCASSDSGQRSTEAFFGQGTRLTVV.

In this sample, this clonotype turned up a few times. The J gene is TRBJ2-1, the V gene TRBV7-6; TRBD1 matches at 12 bases. There are 16 residues in the CDR3. Germline trimming cut 1 base from V and 6 bases from J; bases unmatched to any gene: 4. Germline lookup yields CDR1 SGHVS and CDR2 FNYEAQ. The CDR3 sequence is CASSLDWDRGPNEQFF. CDR3 nucleotide sequence: TGTGCCAGCAGCTTAGATTGGGACAGGGGGCCCAATGAGCAGTTCTTC.

In regard to this clonotype: This may stem from a read error, because a much larger clone lies one nucleotide away. The chain carries TRBV24-1 and TRBJ2-1; 7 positions agree with TRBD1. The CDR3 spans 12 residues. V lost 12 bases, J lost 10 bases, and 11 bases stayed unmatched. Germline CDR1 is KGHDR and CDR2 is SFDVKD. In DNA form, the CDR3 reads TGTGCCGCCCTACAGGGGTCCTACGAGCAGTTCTTC. Amino acid sequence: CAALQGSYEQFF.

A remark on this clonotype: One end of the junction varies from germline; a read error may be responsible. The chain links TRBV7-3 to TRBJ1-1; D gene uncertain. The CDR3 has 13 amino acids. Germline CDR1 and CDR2: SGHTA and FQGTGA. The CDR3 coding sequence is TGTGCTAGCAGCTTATATACCGGGTCGGGAGCTTTCTTT. Its protein is CASSLYTGSGAFF.